This TCR beta chain comes out of a study of OX40 agonist ivuxolimab in advanced cancers. Study-level background: The dose-escalation group included hepatocellular carcinoma, melanoma, renal cell carcinoma and head and neck cancer. Among those treated, three patients had partial responses, one with hepatocellular carcinoma and two with cutaneous melanoma.

TCRdb's copy holds only in-frame clones and misses some; the assay was immunoSEQ multiplex PCR. The top ten clones hold 8.4% of a sample with 70,000 to 90,000 clones, about 90% of them seen once. Study-wide points: With doses of 0.1 to 3.0 mg/kg, CD4+ and CD8+ blood T cells had undergone clonal expansion by week 6.

CDR1 is MNHEY, CDR2 SVGAGI, per germline. This CDR3 contains 11 residues. V lost 6 bases and J lost 11, with 13 bases in between. Concerning this clone itself: Its antigen remains unknown.

Autoimmune disease history or systemic immunosuppression led to patient exclusion. This sequence was found in an adult with an advanced solid tumor such as melanoma, head and neck, liver or kidney cancer. The chain links TRBV6-5 to TRBJ1-1, with D hard to call. Sample: CD4+ or CD8+ T cells sorted from blood, taken in a trial of the OX40 agonist ivuxolimab. The CDR3 spells CASSGLRGAFF. CDR3 bases: TGTGCCAGCAGCGGACTCCGAGGGGCTTTCTTT.